These 23 T cell receptor beta chains came from one sample sequenced in a study of graft-versus-host responses after intestinal transplantation. Libraries were prepared by immunoSEQ multiplex PCR; TCRdb keeps only in-frame clonotypes and omits some of them. This sample carries about 39,000 clones, around 92% of them seen once, and the ten largest clones take 6% to 7.5%. The sample was PBMCs, taken 260 to 270 days after transplant. All receptors derive from a human patient who received an intestinal transplant, so some T cells may come from the graft donor.

This clone has just one count. The gene calls are TRBV5-5 and TRBJ2-7; a possible D gene is TRBD1 (6 bases). This CDR3 comprises 16 residues. Trimming pared 3 bases from V and 2 bases from J, leaving 18 bases between. Germline CDR1 is SGHKS and CDR2 is YYEKEE (reference sequence). The CDR3 region has the DNA TGTGCCAGCAGCTCCCATTTTGGGCAGGGGACCTACGAGCAGTACTTC. Its translation: CASSSHFGQGTYEQYF. Full variable domain (rest looked up from reference TRBV5-5 and TRBJ2-7): DAGVTQSPTHLIKTRGQQVTLRCSPISGHKSVSWYQQVLGQGPQFIFQYYEKEERGRGNFPDRFSARQFPNYSSELNVNALLLGDSALYLCASSSHFGQGTYEQYFGPGTRLTVT.

The chain has TRBV4-2 and TRBJ2-1; D possibly corresponds to TRBD2 (5 bases). Germline CDR1 reads LGHNA; CDR2 reads YNFKEQ. The CDR3 is made up of 15 amino acids. Deletions cut 0 bases from V and 4 bases from J, with 10 bases between. CDR3 sequence reads: CASSQDRLAYNEQFF. CDR3 sequence (DNA): TGTGCCAGCAGCCAAGATAGATTAGCGTACAATGAGCAGTTCTTC.

This sequence joins TRBV7-7 and TRBJ2-1; 7 bases align to TRBD1. CDR1 is SSHAT and CDR2 is FNYEAQ in the germline V gene (reference sequence). CDR3 length: 16 amino acids. The V segment lost 5 bases and the J segment 6 bases; nucleotides outside the gene matches: 13. The CDR3 is CASSRYPDRLGNEQFF. For the CDR3, the DNA is TGTGCCAGCAGCCGCTACCCGGACAGGTTAGGCAATGAGCAGTTCTTC.

The rearrangement links TRBV19 to TRBJ2-5; possibly TRBD1 for D (6 bases). Deletions cut 5 bases from V and 1 base from J, with 8 bases between. From germline, CDR1 is LNHDA and CDR2 SQIVND (reference sequence). CDR3 length: 13 amino acids. The CDR3 DNA follows: TGTGCCAGTAGTTCACAGGGCCAAGAGACCCAGTACTTC. Translating it yields CASSSQGQETQYF.

This clone was detected only once. The CDR3, as DNA: TGCAGCGTTCTATTCCAGCAAGAGACCCAGTACTTC. Encoded protein: CSVLFQQETQYF. V gene TRBV29-1 combines with J gene TRBJ2-5, with no clear D. The ends were cut back, 5 bases at V and 2 bases at J, with 9 bases in the middle. Germline V gives CDR1 SQVTM, CDR2 ANQGSEA. The CDR3 is 12 amino acids.

The V call is TRBV6-5, the J call TRBJ2-7, with 7 bases aligning to TRBD2. The CDR3 is made up of 14 amino acids. From germline, CDR1 is MNHEY and CDR2 SVGAGI. V gave up 7 bases and J gave up 0 bases; unmatched junction bases: 6. The CDR3 is CASKPSGSSYEQYF. DNA for the CDR3: TGTGCCAGCAAACCTAGCGGCTCCTCCTACGAGCAGTACTTC.

The chain couples TRBV2 to TRBJ2-1, with 8 bases that match TRBD1. V was clipped by 10 bases and J by 6 bases; unmatched bases: 17. Germline V CDR1 and CDR2: SNHLY, FYNNEI. This CDR3 spans 16 amino acids. Written as DNA, the CDR3 is TGTGCCACGACGGGGTGGGGCAGGGGGCGCCCCAATGAGCAGTTCTTC. Its translation is CATTGWGRGRPNEQFF.

The rearrangement joins TRBV6-7 to TRBJ2-6; 9 nucleotides agree with TRBD1. TRBV6-7 is annotated as an ORF whose role is uncertain. CDR3 length: 17 residues. Unmatched junction bases numbered 5, after V lost 5 bases and J lost 0 bases. In DNA, the CDR3 is TGTGCCAGCAGTGTCCGGGACAGGGCCTCTGGGGCCAACGTCCTGACTTTC. It translates to CASSVRDRASGANVLTF.

The chain couples TRBV5-1 to TRBJ1-2; D is uncertain. Germline V CDR1 and CDR2: SGHRS, YFSETQ. CDR3 length: 14 residues. The germline V and J ends were trimmed by 1 base and 4 bases, with 11 bases remaining between them. CDR3 amino acids: CASSLSAQVYGYTF. CDR3 DNA sequence: TGCGCCAGCAGCTTGTCAGCCCAGGTCTATGGCTACACCTTC.

The rearrangement uses TRBV7-2 and TRBJ2-5; D possibly corresponds to TRBD2 (6 bases). The length of the CDR3 is 14 residues. Looked up from germline, CDR1 is SGHTA and CDR2 is FQGNSA. V lost 0 bases and J lost 5, with 10 bases in between. For the CDR3, the DNA is TGTGCCAGCAGCTTAGCGGGGGGTAGGGAGACCCAGTACTTC. Its translation is CASSLAGGRETQYF.

In its sample, this clone was seen a few times. This chain links TRBV16 with TRBJ1-5; D unresolved. Germline lookup yields CDR1 KGHSY and CDR2 FQNENV. The CDR3 has 11 amino acids. Between the trimmed V and J ends, which lost 1 base and 5 bases, there was a span of 0 bases. CDR3 DNA: TGTGCCAGCAGCCAATATCAGCCCCAGCATTTT. Protein product: CASSQYQPQHF.

CDR3 loop: CASSRRRGYNEQFF. CDR3 bases: TGTGCCAGCAGCCGAAGGCGGGGTTACAATGAGCAGTTCTTC. The V call is TRBV27, the J call TRBJ2-1; D may be TRBD2 (6 bases). The ends were cut back, 6 bases at V and 4 bases at J, with 13 bases in the middle. Looked up from germline, CDR1 is MNHEY and CDR2 is SMNVEV (reference sequence). The CDR3 is made up of 14 amino acids.

This sequence joins TRBV27 and TRBJ2-3, with D hard to call. Germline lookup yields CDR1 MNHEY and CDR2 SMNVEV (reference sequence). Trimming shortened V by 6 bases and J by 2 bases, and 3 bases separated the two germline ends. The CDR3 loop spans 11 amino acids. CDR3 bases: TGTGCCAGCAGGTCCACAGATACGCAGTATTTT. Translated: CASRSTDTQYF.

This chain uses TRBV5-4 with TRBJ2-7; 11 bases are shared with TRBD1. The CDR3 totals 15 residues. The V gene end was trimmed by 3 bases and the J gene end by 2 bases; junction bases not matched to a gene: 4. CDR1 is SGHNT, CDR2 YYREEE, per germline (reference sequence). CDR3 DNA: TGTGCCAGCAGCTATGGGACAGGGGGAACCTACGAGCAGTACTTC. Amino acid sequence: CASSYGTGGTYEQYF.

The V call is TRBV10-1, the J call TRBJ2-1, with D possibly being TRBD2 (6 bases). The CDR3 runs 15 residues. Germline CDR1 WNHNN, CDR2 SYGVQD (reference sequence). V lost 6 bases and J lost 7, with 19 bases in between. The CDR3 DNA reads TGCGCCAGCAGCGAAGAGGGCCGGGGGAGGAATGAGCAGTTCTTC. This gives the protein CASSEEGRGRNEQFF.

The chain joins TRBV6-5 to TRBJ1-3; D gene unclear. CDR1 MNHEY and CDR2 SVGAGI come from the germline V gene. V was pared by 5 bases and J by 4 bases, with 15 bases between. The CDR3 has 15 residues. The chain's CDR3 is CASSLLGGSGNTIYF. CDR3 DNA sequence: TGTGCCAGCAGTCTTCTCGGTGGCTCCGGAAACACCATATATTTT.

J is TRBJ2-1 and V is TRBV5-4; the D call may be TRBD1 or TRBD2 (5 bases each). V lost 1 base, J lost 4 bases, and 9 bases lay in between. The germline V gene encodes CDR1 SGHNT and CDR2 YYREEE (reference sequence). CDR3 length: 14 residues. The CDR3 DNA follows: TGTGCCAGCAGCTTGATGGGGGAATACAATGAGCAGTTCTTC. This encodes CASSLMGEYNEQFF. The whole variable domain, remainder taken from reference TRBV5-4 and TRBJ2-1, is ETGVTQSPTHLIKTRGQQVTLRCSSQSGHNTVSWYQQALGQGPQFIFQYYREEENGRGNFPPRFSGLQFPNYSSELNVNALELDDSALYLCASSLMGEYNEQFFGPGTRLTVL.

This chain links TRBV6-6 with TRBJ1-4; D may be TRBD1 (6 bases). The V end lost 7 bases, the J end lost 8 bases, and 17 bases lay between the germline ends. This CDR3 is built from 14 residues. The V gene's germline CDR1 is MNHNY and CDR2 SVGAGI (reference sequence). CDR3 nucleotide sequence: TGTGCCAGCATGGGCCTCGGGACAATCGAAAAACTGTTTTTT. Encoded protein: CASMGLGTIEKLFF.

Only one count was recorded for this clone. The chain couples TRBV7-3 to TRBJ1-1; 9 nucleotides agree with TRBD1. Per germline, CDR1 SGHTA and CDR2 FQGTGA. J was trimmed by 7 bases and V by 4 bases; bases with no gene match: 4. CDR3 size: 13 residues. In DNA form, the CDR3 reads TGTGCCAGCAGCTGGACAGGGGCGGGTGAAGCTTTCTTT. This translates into CASSWTGAGEAFF.

The chain uses TRBV21-1 and TRBJ2-7; TRBD1, the table's D call, was not compared with the DNA. TRBV21-1 is flagged as a pseudogene. The CDR3 covers 13 residues. The CDR3 here is CASKKGGDYEQYF. For the CDR3, the DNA is TGTGCCAGCAAGAAAGGGGGAGACTACGAGCAGTACTTC.

The V call is TRBV15, the J call TRBJ1-2; the D is unclear. Germline CDR1 reads LNHNV; CDR2 reads YYDKDF (reference sequence). V dropped 0 bases and J dropped 8 bases, with 10 bases sitting between them. This CDR3 has 13 residues. The CDR3 DNA follows: TGTGCCACCAGCAGAGATCCTGGAGCGGGCTACACCTTC. This codes for CATSRDPGAGYTF.

In this sample, this clone turned up once. The rearrangement uses TRBV5-1 and TRBJ2-3, with 10 positions matching TRBD2. Germline V gives CDR1 SGHRS, CDR2 YFSETQ. This CDR3 has 19 amino acids. V gave up 0 bases and J gave up 0 bases; unmatched junction bases: 10. The CDR3: CASSLAVGGLAHSTDTQYF. CDR3 in DNA: TGCGCCAGCAGCTTGGCTGTAGGGGGACTAGCGCATAGCACAGATACGCAGTATTTT. The entire variable domain, with the rest obtained from reference TRBV5-1 and TRBJ2-3, is as follows: KAGVTQTPRYLIKTRGQQVTLSCSPISGHRSVSWYQQTPGQGLQFLFEYFSETQRNKGNFPGRFSGRQFSNSRSEMNVSTLELGDSALYLCASSLAVGGLAHSTDTQYFGPGTRLTVL.

The chain carries TRBV7-8 and TRBJ1-5, with 7 bases matching TRBD1. Trimming at V came to 0 bases and at J to 7 bases, leaving 6 bases not matched to a gene. Germline CDR1 is SGHVS and CDR2 is FQNEAQ. CDR3 length: 15 amino acids. CDR3 sequence reads: CASSLASGGQQPQHF. The CDR3 DNA reads TGTGCCAGCAGCTTAGCTTCAGGGGGGCAGCAGCCCCAGCATTTT.